The 27 T cell receptor beta chains given below trace back to one sample, sequenced in a study of cytomegalovirus exposure and HLA in healthy donors. Method: immunoSEQ multiplex PCR; TCRdb's copy keeps in-frame clones and lacks some. The sample lists 160,000 or so clones; around nine tenths were seen once. Specimen: PBMCs. Receptors originate from a man between 18 and 35 years old in good health and CMV-seropositive.

V gene TRBV5-1 combines with J gene TRBJ2-3, with TRBD2 matching over 8 bases. CDR3 length equals 15 residues. Germline lookup yields CDR1 SGHRS and CDR2 YFSETQ. Unmatched junction bases numbered 7, after V lost 5 bases and J lost 2 bases. For the CDR3, the DNA is TGCGCCAGCAGAAGGCGGGGGGACCCCACAGATACGCAGTATTTT. It yields the protein CASRRRGDPTDTQYF.

This chain links TRBV9 with TRBJ1-1; D is undetermined. Trimming left V 2 bases short and J 4 bases short, with 9 bases between. CDR3 length: 13 amino acids. The V gene's germline CDR1 is SGDLS and CDR2 YYNGEE. CDR3: CASSVGAGTEAFF. Written as DNA, the CDR3 is TGTGCCAGCAGCGTTGGAGCGGGCACTGAAGCTTTCTTT.

The rearrangement joins TRBV7-8 to TRBJ2-2, with D possibly matching TRBD2 (6 bases). V lost 2 bases to trimming and J lost 5 bases, with 12 bases between them. The CDR3 spans 15 residues. Germline lookup yields CDR1 SGHVS and CDR2 FQNEAQ. CDR3 coding DNA: TGTGCCAGCAGCTTACCGCGGGGACGAACCGGGGAGCTGTTTTTT. Translated: CASSLPRGRTGELFF.

The table lists this clone with a few counts. The chain has TRBV6-5 and TRBJ2-3; D is possibly TRBD2 (7 bases). CDR3 length: 14 residues. V was cut by 10 bases and J by 0 bases, with 14 bases left in between. Germline V gene sequence: CDR1 MNHEY, CDR2 SVGAGI. The CDR3 reads CATAGASSTDTQYF. The CDR3 nucleotides are TGTGCCACCGCGGGGGCTTCGAGCACAGATACGCAGTATTTT.

CDR3 in DNA: TGCGCCAGCAGCTTGGGGGGGGACGACTCCTACAATGAGCAGTTCTTC. Protein sequence: CASSLGGDDSYNEQFF. This sequence joins TRBV5-1 and TRBJ2-1; D might be TRBD2 (6 bases). Per germline, CDR1 SGHRS and CDR2 YFSETQ. There are 16 residues in the CDR3. V gave up 0 bases and J gave up 0 bases, with 10 bases separating them.

V usage is TRBV16 and J usage is TRBJ2-3; perhaps TRBD1 as D (5 bases). Trimming shortened V by 5 bases and J by 4 bases, and 10 bases separated the two germline ends. From germline, CDR1 is KGHSY and CDR2 FQNENV. The CDR3 has 13 amino acids. CDR3 sequence: CASSAQGADTQYF. The CDR3, as DNA: TGTGCCAGCAGCGCCCAGGGTGCAGATACGCAGTATTTT.

This chain connects TRBV5-1 to TRBJ2-7; D is possibly TRBD1 (5 bases). There are 14 residues in the CDR3. V gave up 5 bases and J gave up 6 bases, with 18 bases separating them. Germline CDR1 and CDR2: SGHRS and YFSETQ. The CDR3 DNA follows: TGCGCCAGCAGTCCGACAGAACGGGTTCCCGAGCAGTACTTC. Its translation is CASSPTERVPEQYF. The whole variable domain, filled in from reference TRBV5-1 and TRBJ2-7, reads KAGVTQTPRYLIKTRGQQVTLSCSPISGHRSVSWYQQTPGQGLQFLFEYFSETQRNKGNFPGRFSGRQFSNSRSEMNVSTLELGDSALYLCASSPTERVPEQYFGPGTRLTVT.

Turning to this clone: At one end the junction does not follow the germline gene, possibly because of a read error. The genes are TRBV29-1 and TRBJ2-6; D ambiguous. In germline, CDR1 is SQVTM, CDR2 ANQGSEA. There are 12 residues in the CDR3. The CDR3 nucleotides read TGTTCGGGTGGGTCTGGGGCCAACGTCCTGACTTTC. It translates to CSGGSGANVLTF.

The rearrangement uses TRBV6-6 and TRBJ1-5, with D possibly being TRBD1 (5 bases). Trimming left V 7 bases short and J 3 bases short, with 13 bases between. This CDR3 comprises 14 residues. Germline CDR1 reads MNHNY; CDR2 reads SVGAGI (reference sequence). The CDR3 loop reads CASNPGGINQPQHF. The CDR3 DNA reads as TGTGCCAGCAACCCGGGGGGGATCAATCAGCCCCAGCATTTT.

This chain uses TRBV4-2 with TRBJ1-5; TRBD1 matches 7 bases. CDR1 is LGHNA and CDR2 is YNFKEQ in the germline V gene. CDR3 size: 14 residues. Trimming cost V 4 bases and J 6 bases; bases outside gene matches: 6. The CDR3 DNA reads as TGTGCCAGCAGCCCTACAGGGGCGGGTCAGCCCCAGCATTTT. Translated: CASSPTGAGQPQHF.

The chain employs TRBV4-1 and TRBJ2-5, with TRBD2 matching 9 bases. The CDR3 loop spans 18 amino acids. Germline V gives CDR1 MGHRA, CDR2 YSYEKL. The trim removed 8 bases at V and 4 bases at J, leaving 20 bases unmatched. CDR3 in DNA: TGCGCCAGCGGCCCGGATATCCTCTCGGGGACTAGCAGAGAGACCCAGTACTTC. Residues: CASGPDILSGTSRETQYF.

CDR3 in amino acids: CASSPPQGGGYEQYF. CDR3 nucleotide sequence: TGTGCCAGCTCACCACCGCAGGGAGGGGGATACGAGCAGTACTTC. The chain employs TRBV18 and TRBJ2-7; a weak D match, TRBD2 (7 bases). In germline, CDR1 is KGHSH, CDR2 LQKENI. The CDR3 length is 15 residues. V was trimmed by 0 bases and J by 4 bases, leaving 13 bases between them.

This clone was counted once. This chain joins TRBV4-2 and TRBJ2-1, with TRBD2 matching over 7 bases. Trimming took 8 bases from V and 8 from J; bases not matched to a gene: 9. The CDR3 totals 13 residues. From germline, CDR1 is LGHNA and CDR2 YNFKEQ. In nucleotides, the CDR3 is TGTGCCAGCGGCTGGGGGGGGTCGGATGAGCAGTTCTTC. Protein product: CASGWGGSDEQFF.

For the CDR3, the DNA is TGTGCCAGCAGCCCATTCTCAGGGAACTATGGCTACACCTTC. Translated: CASSPFSGNYGYTF. The chain carries TRBV5-8 and TRBJ1-2; maybe TRBD1 (5 bases). Deletions cut 4 bases from V and 2 bases from J, with 12 bases between. Germline CDR1 is SGHTS and CDR2 is YDEGEE. The CDR3 consists of 14 residues. Drawing the rest from reference TRBV5-8 and TRBJ1-2, the complete variable domain is EAGVTQSPTHLIKTRGQQATLRCSPISGHTSVYWYQQALGLGLQFLLWYDEGEERNRGNFPPRFSGRQFPNYSSELNVNALELEDSALYLCASSPFSGNYGYTFGSGTRLTVV.

This rearrangement joins TRBV27 to TRBJ1-4, with D perhaps TRBD1 (6 bases). V was cut by 5 bases and J by 0 bases, with 16 bases left in between. Germline CDR1 MNHEY, CDR2 SMNVEV (reference sequence). The CDR3 sequence is 17 residues long. The CDR3 region is CASSRGGGPSTNEKLFF. CDR3 DNA sequence: TGTGCCAGCAGTCGCGGGGGGGGGCCATCAACTAATGAAAAACTGTTTTTT.

The chain links TRBV4-1 to TRBJ2-1; 7 nucleotides align to TRBD2. The V segment lost 0 bases and the J segment 15 bases; nucleotides outside the gene matches: 11. The germline CDR1 and CDR2 sequences are MGHRA and YSYEKL. CDR3 size: 14 residues. CDR3 nucleotides: TGCGCCAGCAGCCAAGAAGAAGCGGGGAGACGAATGTTCTTC. It encodes CASSQEEAGRRMFF.

This rearrangement joins TRBV5-1 to TRBJ2-7, with TRBD2 matching over 7 bases. The CDR3 covers 15 residues. Trimming cost V 4 bases and J 2 bases; bases outside gene matches: 9. Germline CDR1 SGHRS, CDR2 YFSETQ. The CDR3 protein is CASSPLGGDPYEQYF. In DNA form, the CDR3 reads TGCGCCAGCAGCCCCCTTGGGGGGGACCCCTACGAGCAGTACTTC.

The chain uses TRBV18 and TRBJ1-2; 7 bases match TRBD1. V was pared by 2 bases and J by 8 bases, with 8 bases of the junction left unmatched. Germline CDR1 reads KGHSH; CDR2 reads LQKENI. The CDR3 is made up of 14 amino acids. The CDR3 reads CASSPEYRGEGYTF. The CDR3 DNA sequence: TGTGCCAGCTCACCAGAATACAGGGGTGAAGGCTACACCTTC.

The chain combines TRBV7-9 with TRBJ1-2, with D perhaps TRBD1 (5 bases). V was clipped by 2 bases and J by 8 bases, with 18 bases between them. Germline CDR1 SEHNR, CDR2 FQNEAQ (reference sequence). The CDR3 runs to 15 residues. CDR3 sequence reads: CASSLPGWVTKGYTF. CDR3 nucleotide sequence: TGTGCCAGCAGCTTACCAGGGTGGGTTACGAAGGGCTACACCTTC.

The chain recombines TRBV29-1 with TRBJ2-1, with 11 nucleotides matching TRBD2. Germline V gene lookup returns CDR1 SQVTM and CDR2 ANQGSEA. V lost 4 bases, J lost 5 bases, and 4 bases stayed unmatched. This CDR3 contains 14 residues. The CDR3 region has the DNA TGCAGCGTTGCCGGGACTAGCGGAAACAATGAGCAGTTCTTC. The encoded protein is CSVAGTSGNNEQFF.

The chain uses TRBV6-5 and TRBJ1-5; TRBD1 matches 7 bases. The V gene end was trimmed by 8 bases and the J gene end by 3 bases; junction bases not matched to a gene: 4. This CDR3 contains 13 residues. Germline V gene lookup returns CDR1 MNHEY and CDR2 SVGAGI. This chain's CDR3 is CASGTVNNQPQHF. Written as DNA, the CDR3 is TGTGCCAGCGGGACAGTTAACAATCAGCCCCAGCATTTT.

The J gene is TRBJ2-7, the V gene TRBV5-1, with 11 bases fitting TRBD1. CDR1 is SGHRS and CDR2 is YFSETQ in the germline V gene. The CDR3 runs to 15 residues. The ends lost 4 bases at V and 7 bases at J; junction bases unmatched: 10. For the CDR3, the DNA is TGCGCCAGCAGCGCTACCGGGACAGGGGGTGAGGAGCAGTACTTC. This sequence encodes CASSATGTGGEEQYF.

V usage is TRBV9 and J usage is TRBJ2-3; 8 nucleotides match TRBD2. V shed 3 bases and J 3 bases; nucleotides not matched to a gene: 3. This CDR3 has 14 residues. The germline gives CDR1 SGDLS, CDR2 YYNGEE. The CDR3 coding sequence is TGTGCCAGCAGCGGGCGGGGGGCAACAGATACGCAGTATTTT. This encodes CASSGRGATDTQYF.

The rearrangement links TRBV7-2 to TRBJ1-6; tentative D call: TRBD1 (5 bases). The V gene lost 2 bases and the J gene lost 9 bases, with 11 bases spanning the gap. The germline CDR1 and CDR2 sequences are SGHTA and FQGNSA. This CDR3 comprises 14 residues. The CDR3 bases are TGTGCCAGCAGCTTAATTAGGACAACTTCACCCCTCCACTTT. It specifies CASSLIRTTSPLHF. The full variable domain, with the rest looked up from reference TRBV7-2 and TRBJ1-6, is GAGVSQSPSNKVTEKGKDVELRCDPISGHTALYWYRQSLGQGLEFLIYFQGNSAPDKSGLPSDRFSAERTGGSVSTLTIQRTQQEDSAVYLCASSLIRTTSPLHFGNGTRLTVT.

The V gene is TRBV19, the J gene TRBJ2-7; 7 bases map to TRBD1. Per germline, CDR1 LNHDA and CDR2 SQIVND (reference sequence). This CDR3 has 16 amino acids. V trimming: 6 bases; J trimming: 1 base; junction bases outside the gene matches: 12. The DNA of the CDR3 is TGTGCCAGTAGCCGGGACAGCTTAAGTGGATCCTACGAGCAGTACTTC. Translated: CASSRDSLSGSYEQYF.

This rearrangement joins TRBV4-1 to TRBJ2-7; perhaps TRBD1 as D (6 bases). From germline, CDR1 is MGHRA and CDR2 YSYEKL. V lost 0 bases and J 1 base, leaving 22 bases between the germline ends. The CDR3 is 19 amino acids. The CDR3 coding sequence is TGCGCCAGCAGCCAAGAAAGGCTTTCAGGGGACACCGTTTCCTACGAGCAGTACTTC. Its translation: CASSQERLSGDTVSYEQYF.

This clone has just one count. This chain uses TRBV5-4 with TRBJ1-4; the match to TRBD1 covers 7 bases. Germline V lookup: CDR1 SGHNT, CDR2 YYREEE (reference sequence). V gave up 3 bases and J gave up 3 bases; unmatched junction bases: 11. The CDR3 has 17 amino acids. The CDR3 is CASSWSETGTANEKLFF. As DNA, the CDR3 is TGTGCCAGCAGCTGGAGTGAAACCGGGACAGCTAATGAAAAACTGTTTTTT.